This T cell receptor (beta chain) was documented in a study of cytomegalovirus exposure and HLA in healthy donors (dated by TCRdb to the late 2010s). About the full investigation: An earlier analysis of about 530 of the donors reported 250 to 350 Gb of sequence data and around 100 million unique TCR beta sequences obtained from about 179 million T cells. Roughly 5 DR-DQ haplotypes were handled as single units for association and clustering, since linkage in the cohort was strong. An early release covering about 600 HLA-typed donors comprised about 290 gigabases of sequencing data and tens of millions of unique TCR sequences. Donor age, sex, ethnicity and CMV serostatus were collected together with the repertoire data. Of the approximately 370 genotyped donors, approximately 80% were placed in the genetic ancestry cluster associated with self-reported Caucasian donors. Rather than using new phenotypic data, the later analysis identified candidate immune exposures from TCR beta sequences and from how often those sequences occurred across donors. The study aimed to test whether signatures of past pathogen exposure could be identified by cataloging public T cell receptors. HLA typing included class I and class II loci at four-digit resolution. Among some 410 genotyped donors of the cohort, an average of about 240,000 unique TCR beta nucleotide sequences were sequenced per donor, roughly 20% of them non-productive. In a later genetic analysis, genome-wide SNP genotypes for 398 of the 666 donors were used, and that subset was treated as a discovery cohort. Along with the approximately 700-subject first cohort, a separate validation cohort of approximately 110 different subjects was used. Using immunosequencing, the study profiled T cell repertoires from 500 to 800 subjects and related those repertoires to cytomegalovirus serostatus. To predict cytomegalovirus infection status, the study combined high-throughput TCR immunosequencing, statistical association of individual TCRs with disease status, and machine learning. In a later analysis, previously published TCR beta repertoires from 550 to 750 donors were re-analyzed and high-resolution HLA genotyping was added so that TCR occurrence patterns could be studied. To decide whether each TCR beta V gene segment behaved as functional or pseudogenic, an earlier analysis of approximately 590 of the donors relied on high-throughput TCR beta sequencing. Every discovery cohort repertoire had been produced on one sequencing platform. Typing coverage varied by locus: roughly 629-630 donors for A, B, C, DRB1 and DQB1; more than 500 for DQA1; more than 600 for DPA1; about 450 for DPB1.

The germline V gene supplies CDR1 SGHNT and CDR2 YENEEA. Trimming accounts for 5 bases at V and 5 bases at J, while the number of junction bases matched to no gene is 6. The CDR3 numbers 15 residues from cysteine through phenylalanine. The entry retains the CDR3 DNA only, 45 bases that are in frame from base 1. In total, roughly 710 healthy bone marrow donors made up the cohort. At the time of sampling, every cohort member was nominally healthy, though immune exposures that went unrecorded were likely present. The donor tested CMV seronegative, placing the donor among the 350 or so seronegative members of the cohort. Every donor gave a peripheral blood sample, and the peripheral blood mononuclear cells from that sample were used for TCR beta sequencing. Genomic DNA was extracted from the blood cell samples with the Qiagen DNeasy Blood Extraction Kit. A word on this clone: Its antigen remains undetermined. No much larger clonotype is one base removed from it; base qualities were not supplied.

The paper as a whole reports these results and caveats: A further reported finding was that TCR beta sequences accurately predicted the HLA-A and HLA-B alleles for most subjects in the first cohort. Correlated functional status among segregating V segments might reflect linkage disequilibrium, but an unknown experimental factor could not be ruled out. Specific HLA alleles were associated with roughly 17,000 TCR beta sequences at a false discovery rate of 0.05 in a later analysis. The only immune exposure information available for the cohort was CMV serostatus. An earlier analysis of approximately 590 of the donors showed that most TCR beta V segments appeared in productive rearrangements either about 90% or about 30% of the time, which broadly matched IMGT annotations. Most TCR sequences were seen in very few donors, while some public TCRs were found in many individuals. Assigning TCR associations to individual alleles was difficult when HLA alleles, especially DR and DQ, strongly co-occurred. The cohort was sequenced for TCR beta chains only, and without alpha or paired-chain data the features that could be detected were limited. Compared with the approximately 720-donor mean, donors in an Asian-associated ancestry cluster had fewer N-insertions in productive TCRs, according to a later genetic analysis. The sequencing pipeline was judged likely to have produced a cluster of highly shared sequence variants as a technical artifact. The classifier was reported to diagnose cytomegalovirus status with high specificity and sensitivity in both the original and validation cohorts. An association between a missense DCLRE1C variant and V-gene and J-gene trimming of TCR beta chains was found in a later genetic analysis and replicated in an independent cohort. The study listed over 150 TCR beta chains as associated with cytomegalovirus. A later analysis found that HLA-associated TCR beta chains were more clonally expanded and had lower generation probabilities than equally common non-associated chains. Some IMGT-functional V segments, including TRBV6-2 and TRBV6-3, could not be distinguished by the 87-base-pair reads and were therefore excluded. In a later analysis, TCR association rates were found to vary across HLA loci, with the most associated TCRs seen for DRB1 alleles and the fewest for HLA-C alleles. Because HLA typing was missing for some donors at each locus, association tests included only the typed subset. A later analysis found that most CMV-associated TCR beta chains appeared HLA-restricted, with HLA associations seemingly driven largely by CMV exposure. According to a later analysis, parvovirus B19, influenza, CMV and Epstein-Barr virus appeared linked to several top co-occurrence clusters. The presence/absence analyses assumed that sequencing depth was roughly uniform across donors, and that assumption may not be true. In vitro tests confirmed that a few of the cytomegalovirus-associated TCR beta chains recognize cytomegalovirus antigens. Because counts were too low, roughly 16 rarely observed V segments, including chromosome 9 orphons, were left out of the earlier analysis of some 600 of the donors. According to the authors, the approach could potentially be generalized to other disease states and immunological phenotypes.

The library was generated by the immunoSEQ multiplex PCR assay. The multiplex PCR relied on a mix of 60 forward primers for TCR Vbeta segments and 13 reverse primers for TCR Jbeta segments. Amplification of the CDR3 region of rearranged TCR beta genes was performed with a multiplex PCR assay on genomic DNA. The amplified TCR beta libraries were sequenced on the Illumina HiSeq System as 87-base-pair reads. From the authors' description of their analysis: Across the 670 or so repertoires, a later analysis counted approximately 83 million unique TCR beta chains, some 11 million of which were shared by at least two donors. To remove PCR and sequencing errors, raw reads were error-corrected and collapsed into unique sequences using a nearest-neighbor algorithm that merged closely related sequences. V, D and J gene segments were assigned by aligning CDR3 sequences to IMGT reference sequences. Each retained sequence needed at least a six-nucleotide match to both a V gene segment and a J gene segment. A rearrangement counted as productive if the CDR3 had no stop codons and remained in frame with V and J, and every other rearrangement counted as non-productive. Following IMGT convention, CDR3 was defined as the stretch from the second conserved V-encoded cysteine to the conserved J-encoded phenylalanine. The earlier analysis of about 620 of the donors excluded sequences that lacked an unambiguous match to a single V gene segment. An earlier analysis of fewer than 650 of the donors classified V segments as functional when productive rearrangements were above 56.7% and as segregating when the standard deviation between donors was above 5%. To diagnose cytomegalovirus status from the catalog of TCR beta chain sequences, a statistical classification framework was built. A later analysis assigned V and J genes by comparing TCR nucleotide sequences with IMGT/GENE-DB human TR gene sequences. A later analysis assigned CDR3 sequences and most-parsimonious VDJ recombination scenarios with the TCRdist pipeline. In a later analysis, each TCR beta chain was defined by its CDR3 amino acid sequence together with its V-gene family, and reads lacking a unique V-gene family were excluded. A later analysis removed 550 to 700 highly shared, low-generation-probability nucleotide sequences to deal with suspected cross-contamination and a sequencing artifact. In a later analysis, a clonal expansion index for each public chain was calculated from normalized within-repertoire ranks of inferred template counts. Generation probabilities in a later analysis came from a VDJ recombination model fitted to out-of-frame rearrangements, and those results were checked against IGoR. In a later analysis, TCR-TCR, TCR-HLA and TCR-CMV co-occurrence was scored with hypergeometric tests, and a repertoire-size bias correction was applied to TCR pairs. In a later analysis, false discovery rates were estimated by permuting HLA or CMV assignments 20 times. In a later analysis, co-occurring TCRs were grouped using DBSCAN, and TCRdist sequence similarity was added for clustering within HLA-allele-positive subsets. Repertoires with fewer than 30,000 or more than 120,000 public chains, plus five repertoires with anomalous nucleotide sharing, were excluded from co-occurrence clustering. This is the immuneACCESS table as TCRdb keeps it, with only in-frame sequences that have V and J called. A part of the clones is gone; compared with another copy, unresolved V genes explain less than half, and the rest is unexplained. V and J calls and clone size follow that table, whereas D and trimming were derived from the DNA. Within this sample are roughly 150,000 clones, with about 80% of them counted one time only. The ten top clones hold roughly 1.3% of the sample.

The rearrangement combines TRBV11-3 with TRBJ2-5, with 12 bases in between that match TRBD2. The TCR originated in a young man in good health and CMV-seronegative. The sample was PBMCs. The CDR3 protein is CASSPRLAGVETQYF. At the DNA level, the sequence is TGTGCCAGCAGCCCCCGACTAGCGGGAGTTGAGACCCAGTACTTC.